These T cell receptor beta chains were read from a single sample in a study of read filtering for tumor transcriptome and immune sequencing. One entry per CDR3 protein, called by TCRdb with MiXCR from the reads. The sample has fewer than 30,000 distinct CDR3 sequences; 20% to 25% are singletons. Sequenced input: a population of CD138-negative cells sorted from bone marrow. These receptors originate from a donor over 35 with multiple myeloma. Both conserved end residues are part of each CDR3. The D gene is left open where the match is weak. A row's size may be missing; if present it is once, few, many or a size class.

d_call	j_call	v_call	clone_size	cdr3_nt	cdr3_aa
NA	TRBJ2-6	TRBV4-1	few	TGCGCCAGCAGCCTCCGAACAGGGTCTGGGGCCAACGTCCTGACTTTC	CASSLRTGSGANVLTF
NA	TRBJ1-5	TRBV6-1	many	TGTGCCAGCAAGGGGGGGCTTCAGCCCCAGCATTTT	CASKGGLQPQHF
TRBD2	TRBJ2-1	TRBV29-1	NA	TGCAGCGTAGCCCCGGGACTAGCGGAGCCCTACAATGAGCATTTCTTC	CSVAPGLAEPYNEHFF
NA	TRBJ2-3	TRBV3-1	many	TGTGCCAGCAGCCAAGCCCCCACAGATACGCAGTATTTT	CASSQAPTDTQYF
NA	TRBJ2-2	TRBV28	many	TGTGCCAGCAGTTTGGGGCACCCGAACACCGGGGAGCTGTTTTTT	CASSLGHPNTGELFF
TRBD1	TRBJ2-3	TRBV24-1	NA	TGTGCCACCAGTCCCGTCCGGGACAGGGAGGCAGATACGCAGTATTTT	CATSPVRDREADTQYF
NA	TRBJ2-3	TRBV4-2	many	TGTGCCAGCAGCCAACACGCCACCATAAGAACAGATACGCAGTATTTT	CASSQHATIRTDTQYF
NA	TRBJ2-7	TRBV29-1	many	TGCAGCGTTGACGGTGTGGGAACCTACGAGCAGTACTTC	CSVDGVGTYEQYF
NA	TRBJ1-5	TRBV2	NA	TGTGCCAGCAGTGAAAACAGGGCTTATAGCAATCAGCCCCAGCATTTT	CASSENRAYSNQPQHF
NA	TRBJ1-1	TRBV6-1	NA	TGTGCCAGCAGTGGAACTCCGAGTCCAAACACTGAAGCTTCCTTT	CASSGTPSPNTEASF
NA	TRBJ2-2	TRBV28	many	TGTGCCAGCAGTTCTTTCACCGGGGAGCTGTTTTTT	CASSSFTGELFF
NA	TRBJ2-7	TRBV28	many	TGTGCCAGCAGCCCTCTGCTCGAGCAGTACTTC	CASSPLLEQYF
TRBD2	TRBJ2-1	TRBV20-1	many	TGCAGTGCTAGAGTAGCGGGGGCCTCCAATGAGCAGTTCTTC	CSARVAGASNEQFF
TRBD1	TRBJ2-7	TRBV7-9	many	TGTGCCAGCAGCTTGAGGGGGCGGCGATCCTACGAGCAGTACTTC	CASSLRGRRSYEQYF
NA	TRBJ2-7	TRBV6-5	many	TGTGCCAGCAGCACCGGGACTTATCCCTACGAGCAGTACTTC	CASSTGTYPYEQYF
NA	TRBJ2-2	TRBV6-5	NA	TGTGCCAGCAGAGGGGGGCCGAACACCGGGGAGCTGTTTTTT	CASRGGPNTGELFF
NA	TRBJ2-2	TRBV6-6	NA	TGTGCCAGCAGTTACTCCACAGGGAAGGACACCAGGGAGCTGTTTTTT	CASSYSTGKDTRELFF
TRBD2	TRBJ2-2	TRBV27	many	TGTGCCAGCATCCGGACTAGCGGGGGGTCGAACACCGGGGAGCTGTTTTTT	CASIRTSGGSNTGELFF
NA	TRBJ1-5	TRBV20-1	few	TGCAGTGCTAGAGGACAGCTAGGTCAGCCCCAGCATTTT	CSARGQLGQPQHF
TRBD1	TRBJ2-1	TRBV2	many	TGTGCCAGCAGTGAAGGACAGGGGTCCTACAATGAGCAGTTCTTC	CASSEGQGSYNEQFF
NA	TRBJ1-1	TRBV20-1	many	TGCAGTGCTTTCCGGACCCTGAACACTGAAGCTTTCTTT	CSAFRTLNTEAFF
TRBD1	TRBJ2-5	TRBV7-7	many	TGTGCCAGCAGCACGGGACAGGGGTTGAAGACCCAGTACTTC	CASSTGQGLKTQYF
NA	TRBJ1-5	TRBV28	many	TGTGCCAGCAGTTCAAGAGAGAGAAGCGATCAGCCCCAGCATTTT	CASSSRERSDQPQHF
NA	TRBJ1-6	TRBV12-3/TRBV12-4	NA	TGTGCCAGCAGTTATCTTGGGGGCGGGGGCCATTCACCCCTCCACTTT	CASSYLGGGGHSPLHF
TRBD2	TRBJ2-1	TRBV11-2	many	TGTGCCAGCAGCTTGGGCGGGGGGAAAAATGAGCAGTTCTTC	CASSLGGGKNEQFF
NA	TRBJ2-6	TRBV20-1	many	TGCAGTGCTAGTAAGGGGCTCCAGGCAGGGGCCAACGTCCTGACTTTC	CSASKGLQAGANVLTF
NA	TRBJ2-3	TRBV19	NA	TGTGCCGGTAGGCCTTCAAGCACAGATACGCAGTATTTT	CAGRPSSTDTQYF
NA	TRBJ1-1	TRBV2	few	TGTGCCAGCACCCCCAAAGAAGCAGGGTGGGGCACTGAAGCTTTCTTT	CASTPKEAGWGTEAFF
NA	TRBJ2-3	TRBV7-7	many	TGTGCTAGCAGCAGGGACAGCACAGATACGCAGTATTTT	CASSRDSTDTQYF
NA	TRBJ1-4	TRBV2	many	TGTGCCAGCAGTGAATATGAAAAACTGTTTTTT	CASSEYEKLFF
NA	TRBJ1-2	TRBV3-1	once	TGTGCTAGCAGCCCCCGCGGTCCACGAGGCTACATCTTC	CASSPRGPRGYIF
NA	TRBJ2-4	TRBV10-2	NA	TGCGCCAGCAGTGAGGGGGCCAAAAACATTCAGTACTTC	CASSEGAKNIQYF
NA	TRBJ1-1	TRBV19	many	TGTGCCAGTAGTGGACAAACGAACACTGAAGCTTTCTTT	CASSGQTNTEAFF
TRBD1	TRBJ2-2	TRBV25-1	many	TGTGCCAGCAGTGCCGGGACAGGGAAGATCGGGGAGCTGTTTTTT	CASSAGTGKIGELFF
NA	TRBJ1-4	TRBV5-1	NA	TGCGCCAGCGGCAACCTCGGGACTACTAATGAAAAACTATTTTTT	CASGNLGTTNEKLFF
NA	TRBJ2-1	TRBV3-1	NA	TGCGCCAGCAGCCGGTACAATGATCAGTTCTTC	CASSRYNDQFF
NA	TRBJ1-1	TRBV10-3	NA	TGTGCCATCAGTGAGTCTCGAAGGAATGAAGCTTTCTTT	CAISESRRNEAFF
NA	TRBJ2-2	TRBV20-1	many	TGCAGTGCTAGAGAAGAGGGGCTTGGCACCGGGGAGCTGTTTTTT	CSAREEGLGTGELFF
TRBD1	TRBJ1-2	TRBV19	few	TGTGCCAGTAGCTATGTCCGGGACAGTGTCTATGGCTACACCTTC	CASSYVRDSVYGYTF
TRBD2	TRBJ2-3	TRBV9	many	TGTGCCAGCAGCGTAGTTGGTAGCGGGGGAGATACGCAGTATTTT	CASSVVGSGGDTQYF
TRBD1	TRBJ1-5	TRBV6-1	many	TGTGCCAGCAGTGATATCGCGGGACAGGGGTTTAGTTGGCCCCAGCATTTT	CASSDIAGQGFSWPQHF